This T cell receptor beta chain was observed in a study of T-cell reconstitution after alpha-beta-depleted transplantation in children. Study results and caveats: Some patients' high day-60 TCRbeta diversity was traced to surviving recipient T cells and thymic progenitors. Reportedly, alpha-beta T cells present about two months post-transplant originated from several hundred expanded clones of graft origin. T-cell counts and diversity at one year post-transplant came mainly from newly produced T cells.

The CDR3 consists of 12 residues. Germline V lookup: CDR1 SEHNR, CDR2 FQNEAQ (reference sequence). V lost 5 bases, J lost 7 bases, and 11 bases lay in between. Library preparation (for TCRbeta) was performed with unique molecular identifiers. TCRdb analysed the PCR reads with MiXCR anew, one entry per CDR3 protein. The sample has a few hundred thousand distinct CDR3 sequences; roughly 9.1% are singletons. This clonotype showed up just a few times. Antigen unknown. V gene TRBV7-9 combines with J gene TRBJ1-1; no clear D gene. The sequence derives from a boy under two years old with acute myeloid leukemia, due to receive a stem cell transplant. This sample comprised PBMCs, obtained before TCRalphabeta/CD19-depleted stem cell transplant. Here the CDR3 DNA reads TGTGCCAGCAGCGCGGGGAGTGGTGAAGCTTTCTTT. It translates to CASSAGSGEAFF.